This TCR beta chain stems from a study of blood T cell repertoires in COVID-19. Study at large: Material from acute and convalescent COVID-19 was sourced from the United States, Italy and Spain.

Under the authors' procedure: How many nucleated cells were present was estimated from reference gene primer amplification. Repertoires were generated with immunoSEQ multiplex PCR, while TCRdb's copy carries only in-frame clones and drops some. The V and J calls and clone size come from that table; D and trimming were worked out from the DNA. The sample contains about 230,000 clones, 80% to 85% of which appear only once. The specimen was peripheral blood. This receptor was taken from an elderly woman with active or convalescent COVID-19.

DNA of the CDR3: TGTGCCAGCAGCGTTGGACAGGGGAGAGAGACCCAGTACTTC. This translates into CASSVGQGRETQYF. The rearrangement links TRBV5-4 to TRBJ2-5; 9 positions match TRBD1. The CDR3 contains 14 residues. The germline gives CDR1 SGHNT, CDR2 YYREEE (reference sequence). Trimming at V came to 4 bases and at J to 4 bases, leaving 5 bases not matched to a gene.